The sequence of this T cell receptor (beta chain) was determined in a study of shared clonotypes between healthy human individuals. Study results and limitations: An effect of sequencing depth on clonotype sharing among donors was expected.

Naive CD8 cells lacked CD45RO, underwent positive selection for CCR7 and left out terminally differentiated effector memory CD45RA+ cells. Deep-level assay runs were performed. The data were produced by immunoSEQ multiplex PCR, yet TCRdb's version contains in-frame clones alone and is incomplete. The sample records about 2 million clones, 85% to 95% being singletons. Per germline, CDR1 MNHEY and CDR2 SMNVEV (reference sequence). Trimming removed 9 bases from V and 8 bases from J, with 28 bases in between. The length of the CDR3 is 17 residues. About this clone itself: The antigen is not known.

The sequenced sample consisted of naive CD8+ T cells sorted from blood. This receptor was obtained from a man aged 18 to 29 in good health. This chain joins TRBV27 and TRBJ2-2; D is possibly TRBD1 (5 bases). In DNA form, the CDR3 reads TGTGCCAGTCTATTTTCCAGCCCCTTACAGGAGACGGGGGAGCTGTTTTTT. Encoded protein: CASLFSSPLQETGELFF.